This T cell receptor beta chain was obtained from a study of T cell changes during pregnancy in multiple sclerosis. Sequencing was performed with immunoSEQ multiplex PCR; in TCRdb, only in-frame clones are kept and a portion is missing. The table includes about 86,000 clones, approximately 90% detected once. This specimen was peripheral blood, taken in the first trimester of pregnancy. The source is a female donor in good health, enrolled as a control in a pregnancy study.

The CDR3 protein is CATSRLASYNEQFF. In DNA, the CDR3 is TGTGCCACCAGCAGACTAGCATCCTACAATGAGCAGTTCTTC. V is TRBV15 and J is TRBJ2-1; D perhaps matches TRBD2 (5 bases). V was cut by 2 bases and J by 1 base, with 6 bases left in between. The CDR3 spans 14 residues. CDR1 LNHNV and CDR2 YYDKDF come from the germline V gene (reference sequence).